A selection of T cell receptor beta chains follows, all from one sample in a study of control samples from healthy donors and cancer patients. TCRdb keeps only in-frame clones here, not all; method: immunoSEQ multiplex PCR. The table shows about 160,000 clones, with 80% to 95% occurring only once. Specimen: blood. These receptors were obtained from a woman aged 30 to 39 in good health. The CDR3 runs from the conserved cysteine through the conserved F or W. A D gene is named only where the DNA matches it firmly. Expanded clones are given a class, and other clones once, few, many or no size at all.

TRBJ2-5	.	once	TRBV19	TGTGCCAGTAGTTTGGGGCAGACCAACCAAGAGACCCAGTACTTC	CASSLGQTNQETQYF
TRBJ1-5	TRBD1	.	TRBV18	TGTGCCAGCTCGCCCGGGACAGGGGGCCAGCCCCAGCATTTT	CASSPGTGGQPQHF
TRBJ1-1	.	.	TRBV11-2	TGTGCCAGCAGCCAACAAGGGAACACTGAAGCTTTCTTT	CASSQQGNTEAFF
TRBJ1-2	TRBD1	.	TRBV9	TGTGCCAGCAGCGTAGGGCACAGGGGAACTTATGGCTACACCTTC	CASSVGHRGTYGYTF
TRBJ2-7	TRBD1	once	TRBV6-5	TGTGCCAGGGACAGGGGATACGAGCAGTACTTC	CARDRGYEQYF
TRBJ2-6	TRBD1	few	TRBV6-1	TGTGCCAGCAGTGAAGCCGCAGGGGGCTCTGGGGCCAACGTCCTGACTTTC	CASSEAAGGSGANVLTF
TRBJ2-1	TRBD1	.	TRBV10-3	TGTGCCACCTTACACACAGGGGCCAATGAGCAGTTCTTC	CATLHTGANEQFF
TRBJ1-5	.	.	TRBV5-6	TGTGCCAGCAGCCACGAACGATACAGGGTGGATCAGCCCCAGCATTTT	CASSHERYRVDQPQHF
TRBJ1-2	TRBD1	.	TRBV5-1	TGCGCCAGCAGCCAACTGACAGGGGGCCACAACTATGGCTACACCTTC	CASSQLTGGHNYGYTF
TRBJ2-7	.	.	TRBV19	TGTGCCAGTAGTCCCAATTCCCCAGGTAGGGGATCCGAGCAGTACTTC	CASSPNSPGRGSEQYF
TRBJ2-7	TRBD2	.	TRBV5-1	TGCGCCAGCAGCTTGGTACTAGCGGGAGGCGAGCAGTACTTC	CASSLVLAGGEQYF
TRBJ1-3	.	once	TRBV4-2	TGTGCCAGCAGCCCACAGGGTAATTTAAACACCATATATTTT	CASSPQGNLNTIYF
TRBJ1-2	.	.	TRBV2	TGTGCCAGCAGTAGGGCGGGGCAGACTAACTATGGCTACACCTTC	CASSRAGQTNYGYTF
TRBJ2-2	TRBD1	.	TRBV28	TGTGCCAGCAGTTCGGACAGGTTTCTCGGGGAGCTGTTTTTT	CASSSDRFLGELFF
TRBJ2-7	.	.	TRBV11-2	TGTGCCAGCAGCAGCCTCCGGTACGAGCAGTACTTC	CASSSLRYEQYF
TRBJ2-3	.	.	TRBV7-9	TGTGCCAGCAGCCGCAGCGATTGGGGCACCGGAGCAACAGATACGCAGTATTTT	CASSRSDWGTGATDTQYF
TRBJ1-1	.	.	TRBV10-3	TGTGCCATCGGTGCAGTAGGGACTGAAGCTTTCTTT	CAIGAVGTEAFF